The 12 T cell receptor beta chains presented below share a single source sample, sequenced in a study of Graves' ophthalmopathy and Graves' hyperthyroidism. Beta-chain TCR CDR3 regions were amplified from RNA transcripts. First-round RT-PCR employed HTBI primers, with a second-round multiplex PCR after it. TCRdb recomputed calls from the multiplex PCR reads with MiXCR, one row per CDR3 protein. The sample consists of hundreds of thousands of distinct CDR3 sequences, about 21% of them appearing once. The sequencing input was peripheral blood. Receptors were obtained from a woman in her late teens or twenties with stable Graves' hyperthyroidism.

V gene TRBV27 combines with J gene TRBJ2-7; either TRBD1 or TRBD2 may supply D (5 bases each). Germline assignment: CDR1 MNHEY and CDR2 SMNVEV (reference sequence). Trimming shortened V by 0 bases and J by 3 bases, and 12 bases separated the two germline ends. The CDR3 extends over 15 amino acids. In DNA form, the CDR3 reads TGTGCCAGCAGTTTATCGCCGGGGCAGCTCTACGAGCAGTACTTC. This translates into CASSLSPGQLYEQYF.

This clonotype was counted ten times or more. V gene TRBV6-2 or TRBV6-3 combines with J gene TRBJ2-7, with 12 bases identical to TRBD2. Germline V gene sequence: CDR1 MNHEY, CDR2 SVGEGT. The CDR3 contains 17 residues. V was clipped by 3 bases and J by 0 bases; unmatched bases: 6. The CDR3 region is CASSYALAGGSSYEQYF. The CDR3 DNA sequence: TGTGCCAGCAGTTATGCCCTAGCGGGAGGGAGCTCCTACGAGCAGTACTTC.

The chain recombines TRBV5-1 with TRBJ1-6; 10 positions match TRBD1. This CDR3 has 15 amino acids. J gave up 8 bases and V 0 bases, and 2 bases lay outside the gene matches. Germline lookup yields CDR1 SGHRS and CDR2 YFSETQ. The CDR3 sequence: CASSLDGQGDSPLHF. CDR3 nucleotides: TGCGCCAGCAGCTTGGATGGACAGGGGGATTCACCCCTCCACTTT.

This chain joins TRBV11-2 and TRBJ1-5; D call uncertain. The germline V gene has CDR1 SGHAT and CDR2 FQNNGV. Trimming took off 0 bases at V and 0 bases at J, with 9 bases between the two ends. This CDR3 contains 16 residues. This chain's CDR3 is CASSLDGRPSNQPQHF. CDR3 DNA sequence: TGTGCCAGCAGCTTAGATGGGCGTCCTAGCAATCAGCCCCAGCATTTT.

This clonotype came up many times. The chain recombines TRBV7-2 with TRBJ2-7; TRBD2 matches at 7 bases. Germline CDR1 and CDR2: SGHTA and FQGNSA. V lost 3 bases to trimming and J lost 3 bases; unmatched junction nucleotides: 5. CDR3 size: 14 residues. The CDR3 sequence is CASSFGGGSYEQYF. The CDR3 nucleotides are TGTGCCAGCAGCTTTGGGGGGGGAAGCTACGAGCAGTACTTC.

This clonotype turned up a few times. A much bigger clone sits one base away, suggesting this may be a read error. The chain carries TRBV20-1 and TRBJ1-5; D remains unclear. The V and J ends lost 4 bases and 3 bases respectively, with 16 bases between them. Germline V gene sequence: CDR1 DFQATT, CDR2 SNEGSKA (reference sequence). The CDR3 has 15 residues. The CDR3 reads CSAIRGTFVNQPQHF. CDR3 bases: TGCAGTGCTATACGAGGCACCTTTGTCAATCAGCCCCAGCATTTT.

The chain recombines TRBV20-1 with TRBJ1-1, with 8 bases matching TRBD1. The CDR3 is 13 amino acids. Germline assignment: CDR1 DFQATT and CDR2 SNEGSKA (reference sequence). V was pared by 2 bases and J by 4 bases, with 3 bases of the junction left unmatched. DNA for the CDR3: TGCAGTGCTAGACAAACAGGGGGCACTGAAGCTTTCTTT. Residues: CSARQTGGTEAFF.

This clonotype was detected many times. This sequence joins TRBV5-1 and TRBJ2-6; D perhaps matches TRBD2 (5 bases). V lost 4 bases and J 0 bases, leaving 11 bases between the germline ends. CDR1 and CDR2 (germline): SGHRS, YFSETQ. The CDR3 runs to 16 residues. CDR3 nucleotides: TGCGCCAGCAGCAGAGGGCAGAGCTCTGGGGCCAACGTCCTGACTTTC. Amino acids: CASSRGQSSGANVLTF.

The gene calls are TRBV27 and TRBJ2-7; 8 nucleotides agree with TRBD1. Germline-derived CDR1 and CDR2 are MNHEY and SMNVEV (reference sequence). The trim removed 4 bases at V and 4 bases at J, leaving 6 bases unmatched. The CDR3 totals 14 residues. The CDR3 DNA follows: TGTGCCAGCAGTTCCATGGACAGGGTATACGAGCAGTACTTC. Amino acids: CASSSMDRVYEQYF.

This clonotype has ten or more counts. V usage is TRBV12-3 or TRBV12-4 and J usage is TRBJ1-2; D not resolved. The CDR3 loop spans 14 amino acids. V was trimmed by 1 base and J by 4 bases, leaving 10 bases between them. CDR3 nucleotide sequence: TGTGCCAGCAGTTTAGAAACTAACTCCTATGGCTACACCTTC. It encodes CASSLETNSYGYTF.

In this sample, this clonotype turned up many times. The rearrangement joins TRBV12-3 or TRBV12-4 to TRBJ2-7; the match to TRBD2 covers 8 bases. The junction had 9 bases not matched to a gene; V was cut back by 6 bases and J by 2 bases. There are 15 residues in the CDR3. CDR3 nucleotide sequence: TGTGCCAGCAGCTTGTTGCGGGGGGTTCCCTACGAGCAGTACTTC. Encoded protein: CASSLLRGVPYEQYF.

The CDR3 region has the DNA TGCAGTGCCTTAGATCGGACAGGTCCCTACGAGCAGTACTTC. This codes for CSALDRTGPYEQYF. The J gene is TRBJ2-7, the V gene TRBV20-1; 7 bases align to TRBD1. V was clipped by 6 bases and J by 2 bases; unmatched bases: 10. Germline V CDR1 and CDR2: DFQATT, SNEGSKA (reference sequence). The CDR3 contains 14 residues.